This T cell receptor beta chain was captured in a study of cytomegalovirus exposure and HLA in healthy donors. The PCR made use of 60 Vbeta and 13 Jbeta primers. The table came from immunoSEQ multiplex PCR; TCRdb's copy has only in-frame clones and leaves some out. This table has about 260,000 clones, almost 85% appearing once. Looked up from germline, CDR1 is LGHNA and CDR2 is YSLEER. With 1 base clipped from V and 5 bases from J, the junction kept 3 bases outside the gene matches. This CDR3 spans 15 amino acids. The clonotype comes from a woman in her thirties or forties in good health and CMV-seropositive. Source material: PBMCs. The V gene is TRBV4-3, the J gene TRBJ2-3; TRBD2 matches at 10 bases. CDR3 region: CASSQALAGVDTQYF. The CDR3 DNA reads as TGCGCCAGCAGCCAAGCGCTAGCGGGAGTAGATACGCAGTATTTT.